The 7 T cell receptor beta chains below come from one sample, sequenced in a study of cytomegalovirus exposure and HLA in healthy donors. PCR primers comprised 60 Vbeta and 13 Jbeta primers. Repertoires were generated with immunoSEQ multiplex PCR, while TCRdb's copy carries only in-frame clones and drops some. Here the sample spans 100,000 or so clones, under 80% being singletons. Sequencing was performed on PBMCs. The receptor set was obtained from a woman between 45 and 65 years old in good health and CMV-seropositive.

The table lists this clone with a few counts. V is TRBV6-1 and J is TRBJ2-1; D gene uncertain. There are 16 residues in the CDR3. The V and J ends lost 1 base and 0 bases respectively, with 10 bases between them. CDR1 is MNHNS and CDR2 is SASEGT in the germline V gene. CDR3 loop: CASSEGATLSYNEQFF. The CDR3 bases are TGTGCCAGCAGTGAAGGAGCGACCCTCTCCTACAATGAGCAGTTCTTC.

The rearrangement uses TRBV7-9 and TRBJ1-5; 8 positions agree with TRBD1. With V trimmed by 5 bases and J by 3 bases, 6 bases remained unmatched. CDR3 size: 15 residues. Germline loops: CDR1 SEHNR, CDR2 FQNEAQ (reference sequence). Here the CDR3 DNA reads TGTGCCAGCAGCGACGGACAGGGTATCAATCAGCCCCAGCATTTT. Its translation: CASSDGQGINQPQHF.

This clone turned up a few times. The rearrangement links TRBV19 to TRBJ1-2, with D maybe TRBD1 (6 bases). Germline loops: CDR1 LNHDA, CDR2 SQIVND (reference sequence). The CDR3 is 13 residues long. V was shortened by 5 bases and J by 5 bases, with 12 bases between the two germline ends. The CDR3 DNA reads TGTGCCAGTAGTTACAGGGAGAGTTATGGCTACACCTTC. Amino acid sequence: CASSYRESYGYTF.

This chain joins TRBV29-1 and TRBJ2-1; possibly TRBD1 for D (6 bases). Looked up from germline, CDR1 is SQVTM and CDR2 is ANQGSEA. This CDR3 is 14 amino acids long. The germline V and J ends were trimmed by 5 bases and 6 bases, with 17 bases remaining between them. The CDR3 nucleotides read TGCAGCGTTCGGGATCACTGGACAGTCAATGAGCAGTTCTTC. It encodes CSVRDHWTVNEQFF.

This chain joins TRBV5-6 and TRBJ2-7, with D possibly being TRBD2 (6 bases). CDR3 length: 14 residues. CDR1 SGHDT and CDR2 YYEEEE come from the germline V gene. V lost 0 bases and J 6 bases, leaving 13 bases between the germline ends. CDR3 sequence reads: CASSLGSAGSEQYF. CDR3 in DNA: TGTGCCAGCAGCTTGGGGTCGGCGGGAAGCGAGCAGTACTTC.

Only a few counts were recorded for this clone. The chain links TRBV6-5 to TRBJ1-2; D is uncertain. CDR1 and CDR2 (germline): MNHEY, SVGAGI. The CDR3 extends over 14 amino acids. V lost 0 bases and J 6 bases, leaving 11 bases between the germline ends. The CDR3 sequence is CASSYSGGRDGYTF. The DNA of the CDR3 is TGTGCCAGCAGTTACTCGGGAGGGAGGGATGGCTACACCTTC.

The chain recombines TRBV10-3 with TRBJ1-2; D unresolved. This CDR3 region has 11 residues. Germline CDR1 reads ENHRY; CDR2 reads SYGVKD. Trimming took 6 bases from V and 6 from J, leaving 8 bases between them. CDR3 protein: CAIRRLDGYTF. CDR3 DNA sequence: TGTGCCATCAGGCGACTGGATGGCTACACCTTC.